These 18 T cell receptor beta chains originate from one sample sequenced in a study of T cells after yellow fever vaccination (dated by TCRdb to 2018 to 2020). This specimen's treatment or condition label, per the study, means: live attenuated yellow fever vaccine strain. Library generation was performed with 5' RACE. Reads for this sample came from an Illumina HiSeq 2500. Clones were called with MiXCR by TCRdb after fastp trimmed the public reads at Q25, and only in-frame beta chains were retained. Every CDR3 protein is listed once, alongside the most common genes and DNA of its rows. The table for this sample lists around 590,000 distinct CDR3 sequences; 9% to 15% of them were counted only once. 14% to 15% of the sample is taken by the ten largest. This specimen consisted of PBMCs, obtained on the day of the yellow fever booster vaccination. The receptors shown here come from a man under 40 who received the YFV17D yellow fever vaccine.

In its sample, this clonotype was seen a few times. V gene TRBV20-1 combines with J gene TRBJ2-2; D is undetermined. Germline loops: CDR1 DFQATT, CDR2 SNEGSKA (reference sequence). The CDR3 runs 11 residues. V was shortened by 6 bases and J by 6 bases, with 8 bases between the two germline ends. CDR3: CSAPTAGELFF. CDR3 sequence (DNA): TGCAGTGCCCCGACGGCCGGGGAGCTGTTTTTT.

This clonotype has just a few counts. The chain is built from TRBV6-2 or TRBV6-3 and TRBJ2-1; a weak D match, TRBD1 (6 bases). This CDR3 is built from 13 residues. V lost 7 bases and J 8 bases, leaving 15 bases between the germline ends. The germline gives CDR1 MNHEY, CDR2 SVGEGT. DNA for the CDR3: TGTGCCAGCACCCAACAGGGTTTCGATGAGCAGTTCTTC. It specifies CASTQQGFDEQFF.

A few counts support this clonotype. V is TRBV29-1 and J is TRBJ1-1; D remains ambiguous. This CDR3 has 13 residues. The germline V and J ends were trimmed by 3 bases and 3 bases, with 11 bases remaining between them. The germline V gene has CDR1 SQVTM and CDR2 ANQGSEA. DNA for the CDR3: TGCAGCGTTGAGAGGGTCATGGACACTGAAGCTTTCTTT. It translates to CSVERVMDTEAFF. Full variable domain (remainder filled in from reference TRBV29-1 and TRBJ1-1): SAVISQKPSRDICQRGTSLTIQCQVDSQVTMMFWYRQQPGQSLTLIATANQGSEATYESGFVIDKFPISRPNLTFSTLTVSNMSPEDSSIYLCSVERVMDTEAFFGQGTRLTVV.

The table lists this clonotype with a few counts. V and J are TRBV7-3 and TRBJ1-1, with D unresolved. The CDR3 runs 13 residues. The V and J ends lost 1 base and 8 bases respectively, with 11 bases between them. The germline V gene has CDR1 SGHTA and CDR2 FQGTGA. CDR3 protein: CASSLRSDGEAFF. The CDR3 DNA reads TGTGCCAGCAGCTTAAGGAGTGACGGCGAAGCTTTCTTT.

This clonotype has a handful of counts. The genes are TRBV12-3 or TRBV12-4 and TRBJ1-5; possibly TRBD1 for D (5 bases). Trimming took 7 bases from V and 3 from J, leaving 16 bases between them. The CDR3 totals 15 residues. The CDR3 bases are TGTGCCAGCACCCTGGCGGGAGGGGCCAATCAGCCCCAGCATTTT. Translation: CASTLAGGANQPQHF.

The sample holds a few counts of this clonotype. The gene calls are TRBV13 and TRBJ2-7; D possibly corresponds to TRBD2 (6 bases). CDR3 length equals 16 residues. CDR1 is PRHDT, CDR2 FYEKMQ, per germline (reference sequence). V dropped 6 bases and J dropped 5 bases, with 23 bases sitting between them. CDR3 in amino acids: CASSFRGTGEIDEQYF. CDR3 bases: TGTGCCAGCAGTTTTAGGGGTACGGGAGAAATCGACGAGCAGTACTTC.

This clonotype occurred a few times. The rearrangement links TRBV21-1 to TRBJ2-5; no DNA check was done on the table's D call, TRBD1. TRBV21-1 is designated a pseudogene. The CDR3 spans 15 residues. This CDR3 is CASSKDPLQAETQYF. CDR3 nucleotides: TGTGCCAGCAGCAAAGACCCCCTTCAGGCAGAGACCCAGTACTTC.

This clonotype has more than one count but fewer than ten. V gene TRBV5-4 combines with J gene TRBJ1-2, with D maybe TRBD1 (6 bases). Germline V gene lookup returns CDR1 SGHNT and CDR2 YYREEE (reference sequence). This CDR3 spans 13 amino acids. The germline V and J ends were trimmed by 3 bases and 8 bases, with 14 bases remaining between them. CDR3 residues: CASSSPGAGGYTF. CDR3 nucleotide sequence: TGTGCCAGCAGCTCCCCGGGGGCGGGCGGCTACACCTTC.

This chain connects TRBV28 to TRBJ2-7; TRBD2 is a possible D gene (6 bases). Trimming pared 2 bases from V and 0 bases from J, leaving 17 bases between. Germline values: CDR1 MDHEN, CDR2 SYDVKM. The CDR3 covers 17 residues. For the CDR3, the DNA is TGTGCCAGCAGTTTAGGTAAACTAGCTTTTCCCTCCTACGAGCAGTACTTC. It encodes CASSLGKLAFPSYEQYF. Filled out from reference TRBV28 and TRBJ2-7, the complete variable domain reads DVKVTQSSRYLVKRTGEKVFLECVQDMDHENMFWYRQDPGLGLRLIYFSYDVKMKEKGDIPEGYSVSREKKERFSLILESASTNQTSMYLCASSLGKLAFPSYEQYFGPGTRLTVT.

This chain uses TRBV5-1 with TRBJ2-3; the D is unclear. V dropped 0 bases and J dropped 6 bases, with 8 bases sitting between them. CDR1 and CDR2 from the germline V gene are SGHRS and YFSETQ. The CDR3 is made up of 13 amino acids. CDR3 amino acids: CASSLASQDTQYF. DNA of the CDR3: TGCGCCAGCAGCTTGGCATCGCAGGATACGCAGTATTTT.

This clonotype came up a few times. The DNA of the CDR3 is TGTGCCAGCAGTGGGAGACAGGGGTATAATGAGCAGTTCTTC. Translation gives CASSGRQGYNEQFF. This sequence joins TRBV6-1 and TRBJ2-1, with 8 nucleotides matching TRBD1. Germline V CDR1 and CDR2: MNHNS, SASEGT. V lost 4 bases and J lost 7; bases outside the gene matches: 6. There are 14 residues in the CDR3.

This clonotype turned up a few times. This chain joins TRBV7-2 and TRBJ2-3, with unresolved D. Germline V gene data show CDR1 as SGHTA and CDR2 as FQGNSA. The CDR3 runs to 14 residues. Trimming removed 4 bases from V and 4 bases from J, with 12 bases in between. CDR3 residues: CASSSGQVADTQYF. In DNA, the CDR3 is TGTGCCAGCAGCTCGGGCCAAGTGGCAGATACGCAGTATTTT.

CDR3 protein: CASSQDGRGNYGYTF. The CDR3 nucleotides read TGCGCCAGCAGCCAAGATGGGCGAGGGAACTATGGCTACACCTTC. The V gene is TRBV4-3, the J gene TRBJ1-2; D uncertain. Germline V gene lookup returns CDR1 LGHNA and CDR2 YSLEER. The CDR3 sequence is 15 residues long. With 0 bases removed from V and 2 bases from J, the gap between germline ends came to 10 bases.

In this sample, this clonotype turned up a few times. This rearrangement joins TRBV20-1 to TRBJ2-1; D may be TRBD2 (6 bases). Germline lookup yields CDR1 DFQATT and CDR2 SNEGSKA (reference sequence). This CDR3 contains 12 residues. Trimming cost V 7 bases and J 8 bases, with 15 bases left between them. The CDR3 sequence is CSVTPGVYEQFF. The CDR3 DNA is TGCAGTGTTACTCCGGGGGTCTATGAGCAGTTCTTC.

This clonotype was counted between two and nine times. V is TRBV20-1 and J is TRBJ2-2; 8 nucleotides match TRBD1. Germline V gene data show CDR1 as DFQATT and CDR2 as SNEGSKA (reference sequence). The CDR3 totals 13 residues. The trim removed 3 bases at V and 6 bases at J, leaving 3 bases unmatched. This chain's CDR3 is CSARATGAGELFF. The CDR3 DNA follows: TGCAGTGCTAGGGCGACAGGGGCCGGGGAGCTGTTTTTT.

This clonotype was picked up a small number of times. The chain joins TRBV19 to TRBJ2-7; D is unclear. Germline values: CDR1 LNHDA, CDR2 SQIVND (reference sequence). The ends were cut back, 4 bases at V and 0 bases at J, with 10 bases in the middle. This CDR3 is 14 amino acids long. The CDR3 nucleotides are TGTGCCAGTAGTAAGCATCCCAGCTCCTACGAGCAGTACTTC. Amino acid sequence: CASSKHPSSYEQYF.

There are many counts of this clonotype. This chain uses TRBV27 with TRBJ2-1, with TRBD2 identical over 7 bases. The CDR3 is made up of 17 amino acids. Trimming removed 5 bases from V and 0 bases from J; junction bases left unmatched: 10. Germline V gene data show CDR1 as MNHEY and CDR2 as SMNVEV (reference sequence). CDR3 region: CASSTPSGSRSYNEQFF. DNA for the CDR3: TGTGCCAGCAGTACCCCTAGCGGTTCCCGCTCCTACAATGAGCAGTTCTTC.

Many counts were recorded for this clonotype. V is TRBV7-2 and J is TRBJ2-7; D might be TRBD2 (6 bases). V lost 4 bases, J lost 11 bases, and 15 bases lay in between. CDR1 and CDR2 (germline): SGHTA, FQGNSA. The CDR3 consists of 12 residues. The CDR3 spells CASSSWGGSKYF. The DNA of the CDR3 is TGTGCCAGCAGCTCCTGGGGAGGCTCGAAGTACTTC. Supplemented by reference TRBV7-2 and TRBJ2-7, the full variable domain reads GAGVSQSPSNKVTEKGKDVELRCDPISGHTALYWYRQSLGQGLEFLIYFQGNSAPDKSGLPSDRFSAERTGGSVSTLTIQRTQQEDSAVYLCASSSWGGSKYFGPGTRLTVT.